This passage covers 17 T cell receptor beta chains from one sample sequenced in a study of OX40 agonist ivuxolimab in advanced cancers. Measured with immunoSEQ multiplex PCR; TCRdb has only the in-frame clones, and not every one. The table records 76,000 or so clones, 65% to 90% of them present only once. Material: CD4+ or CD8+ T cells sorted from blood, obtained in a trial of the OX40 agonist ivuxolimab. These receptors were collected from an adult with an advanced solid tumor such as melanoma, head and neck, liver or kidney cancer.

The CDR3 nucleotides read TGTGCCAGCAGCCCACAGGGCAGGGACGAGACCCAGTACTTC. Its protein is CASSPQGRDETQYF. The chain has TRBV7-3 and TRBJ2-5; TRBD1 is a possible D gene (6 bases). CDR3 size: 14 residues. Trimming pared 5 bases from V and 5 bases from J, leaving 15 bases between. Germline CDR1 is SGHTA and CDR2 is FQGTGA.

V gene TRBV18 combines with J gene TRBJ1-1, with D possibly matching TRBD1 (6 bases). Germline assignment: CDR1 KGHSH and CDR2 LQKENI. V lost 2 bases and J 4 bases, leaving 11 bases between the germline ends. This CDR3 comprises 14 residues. CDR3 in amino acids: CASSPGQGSTEAFF. DNA for the CDR3: TGTGCCAGCTCACCAGGTCAGGGGAGCACTGAAGCTTTCTTT.

V gene TRBV5-1 combines with J gene TRBJ2-3; 7 bases agree with TRBD2. This CDR3 has 14 amino acids. The germline CDR1 and CDR2 sequences are SGHRS and YFSETQ. V gave up 4 bases and J gave up 5 bases; unmatched junction bases: 7. The CDR3 coding sequence is TGCGCCAGCAGCCCAGCGGGGTTTGAAGATACGCAGTATTTT. Encoded protein: CASSPAGFEDTQYF.

The chain is built from TRBV30 and TRBJ1-4, with 7 bases that match TRBD1. The CDR3 sequence is 13 residues long. The germline gives CDR1 GTSNPN, CDR2 SVGIG (reference sequence). The V and J ends lost 4 bases and 8 bases, in that order; junction bases with no gene match: 7. The CDR3 protein is CAWTGQEGEKLFF. CDR3 sequence (DNA): TGTGCCTGGACCGGACAGGAGGGAGAAAAACTGTTTTTT.

V and J are TRBV10-3 and TRBJ2-3; 14 bases fit TRBD2. The CDR3 runs 18 residues. The trim removed 1 base at V and 1 base at J, leaving 4 bases unmatched. The germline CDR1 and CDR2 sequences are ENHRY and SYGVKD. CDR3 sequence (DNA): TGTGCCATCAGTGAGTTGCCGGGACTAGCGGGGGGCACAGATACGCAGTATTTT. It codes for CAISELPGLAGGTDTQYF.

This sequence joins TRBV2 and TRBJ2-2; 7 bases are shared with TRBD1. This CDR3 is 16 amino acids long. J gave up 0 bases and V 6 bases, and 7 bases lay outside the gene matches. The germline V gene has CDR1 SNHLY and CDR2 FYNNEI. This CDR3 is CASRQTGTANTGELFF. CDR3 bases: TGTGCCAGCAGGCAAACCGGGACAGCGAACACCGGGGAGCTGTTTTTT.

Details on this clone: Sequence at one end of the junction differs from germline and may be a read error. J is TRBJ2-7 and V is TRBV18; the D is unclear. This CDR3 comprises 14 residues. CDR1 is KGHSH and CDR2 is LQKENI in the germline V gene. This chain's CDR3 is CASSSPRSTYEQHF. CDR3 sequence (DNA): TGTGCCAGCTCATCCCCCCGATCGACCTACGAGCAGCACTTC.

V usage is TRBV9 and J usage is TRBJ1-1, with D possibly TRBD1 on 5 matching bases. The CDR3 covers 17 residues. Trimming shortened V by 3 bases and J by 1 base, and 19 bases separated the two germline ends. Germline CDR1 SGDLS, CDR2 YYNGEE. CDR3 nucleotides: TGTGCCAGCAGCGACCCGACAGCCGAGCTAGGGAACACTGAAGCTTTCTTT. This sequence encodes CASSDPTAELGNTEAFF.

This clone was counted a single time. The chain carries TRBV30 and TRBJ1-5; weak D call: TRBD1 (6 bases). The germline CDR1 and CDR2 sequences are GTSNPN and SVGIG (reference sequence). This CDR3 contains 14 residues. Trimming removed 4 bases from V and 1 base from J, with 11 bases in between. The CDR3, as DNA: TGTGCCTGGACAGCCGGACAGAGCAATCAGCCCCAGCATTTT. As protein: CAWTAGQSNQPQHF. Full variable domain (missing parts from reference TRBV30 and TRBJ1-5): SQTIHQWPATLVQPVGSPLSLECTVEGTSNPNLYWYRQAAGRGLQLLFYSVGIGQISSEVPQNLSASRPQDRQFILSSKKLLLSDSGFYLCAWTAGQSNQPQHFGDGTRLSIL.

This chain connects TRBV29-1 to TRBJ1-2; 10 nucleotides match TRBD1. There are 12 residues in the CDR3. Per germline, CDR1 SQVTM and CDR2 ANQGSEA. J gave up 4 bases and V 6 bases, and 2 bases lay outside the gene matches. In nucleotides, the CDR3 is TGCAGCGTCGGGGACAGGGGCTATGGCTACACCTTC. This codes for CSVGDRGYGYTF.

The table lists this clone with many counts. The same CDR3 is also encoded by other DNA sequences in this sample. The V gene is TRBV7-2, the J gene TRBJ2-7; 9 bases agree with TRBD1. The CDR3 runs 14 residues. Trimming at V came to 5 bases and at J to 4 bases, leaving 6 bases not matched to a gene. Germline V lookup: CDR1 SGHTA, CDR2 FQGNSA. CDR3 bases: TGTGCCAGCAGCGTGGGACAGGGAGGGTACGAGCAGTACTTC. Translating it yields CASSVGQGGYEQYF.

This chain uses TRBV4-1 with TRBJ1-2; 9 bases fit TRBD1. V dropped 0 bases and J dropped 7; count of bases not matched to a gene: 9. This CDR3 is built from 16 residues. CDR1 MGHRA and CDR2 YSYEKL come from the germline V gene. The CDR3 region has the DNA TGCGCCAGCAGCCAAGAGGGGACAGGGCCTTTCGGTGGCTACACCTTC. Translated: CASSQEGTGPFGGYTF.

The V gene is TRBV5-6, the J gene TRBJ1-6; a possible D gene is TRBD1 (5 bases). The V gene's germline CDR1 is SGHDT and CDR2 YYEEEE. There are 14 residues in the CDR3. V was trimmed by 6 bases and J by 10 bases, leaving 17 bases between them. The DNA of the CDR3 is TGTGCCAGCAACCGCCGGGACCTAAAATCACCCCTCCACTTT. This encodes CASNRRDLKSPLHF. Looking up the rest from reference TRBV5-6 and TRBJ1-6 gives the full variable domain: DAGVTQSPTHLIKTRGQQVTLRCSPKSGHDTVSWYQQALGQGPQFIFQYYEEEERQRGNFPDRFSGHQFPNYSSELNVNALLLGDSALYLCASNRRDLKSPLHFGNGTRLTVT.

CDR3 nucleotides: TGTGCCAGCAGCTTCCGACTAGCGCACGATACGCAGTATTTT. Its protein product is CASSFRLAHDTQYF. This sequence joins TRBV7-2 and TRBJ2-3, with 8 nucleotides matching TRBD2. The CDR3 runs 14 residues. The ends lost 3 bases at V and 6 bases at J; junction bases unmatched: 5. CDR1 is SGHTA, CDR2 FQGNSA, per germline.

This clone has more than one count but fewer than ten. The chain employs TRBV2 and TRBJ2-7; D gene ambiguous. V was clipped by 0 bases and J by 5 bases, with 2 bases between them. CDR1 and CDR2 from the germline V gene are SNHLY and FYNNEI. The CDR3 is 11 amino acids. The CDR3 sequence: CASSEAHEQYF. The CDR3, as DNA: TGTGCCAGCAGTGAAGCACACGAGCAGTACTTC.

The CDR3 sequence: CASSAPSTGSTTDTQYF. DNA of the CDR3: TGTGCCAGCAGCGCCCCCTCCACGGGGTCTACCACAGATACGCAGTATTTT. The chain has TRBV9 and TRBJ2-3, with a possible D match to TRBD2 (5 bases). There are 17 residues in the CDR3. The V end was cut by 3 bases, the J end by 2 bases, with 19 bases between. Germline assignment: CDR1 SGDLS and CDR2 YYNGEE.

The J gene is TRBJ1-5, the V gene TRBV6-1, with no clear D. Germline assignment: CDR1 MNHNS and CDR2 SASEGT. Trimming shortened V by 6 bases and J by 2 bases, and 5 bases separated the two germline ends. This CDR3 spans 12 amino acids. As DNA, the CDR3 is TGTGCCAGCAGGTCTGGCAATCAGCCCCAGCATTTT. Protein product: CASRSGNQPQHF.